Here is one T cell receptor (beta chain) with its context. The specificity of this receptor is unknown. The sample holds no much larger clone one base away, and base qualities are not on file. The sample comes from a study of Ad26.COV2.S vaccination and SARS-CoV-2 variants (dated by TCRdb to about 2021). Notes on the research overall: Vaccine-arm donors came from COV1001, a multicentre, randomized, double-blind, placebo-controlled phase I-IIa trial of Ad26.COV2.S in healthy adults. Ad26.COV2.S was administered intramuscularly at 5 x 10^10 or 1 x 10^11 viral particles, either as a single shot or as two shots given 56 days apart. TCRbeta repertoire sequencing served as the tool for gauging how specific and how broad the SARS-CoV-2-reactive T cell receptors were following Ad26.COV2.S vaccination. The TCR-sequenced set comprised about 32 samples: around 20 Ad26.COV2.S vaccine recipients, 5 placebo recipients and 8 SARS-CoV-2 convalescent individuals. Trial participants were randomized into five groups of five, in which low-dose or high-dose Ad26.COV2.S was given once or twice, or placebo was given on both occasions. Throughout the experiments and outcome assessment, investigators stayed blinded to trial group allocation. The research as a whole found: Ad26.COV2.S recipients had higher spike-specific TCR breadth than placebo recipients (P = 0.0014). Substantial breadth of spike-specific CD8+ and CD4+ T cell responses was reported after vaccination. According to the authors, total T cell responses may have been underestimated by the TCR breadth and depth analyses. Comparing responses between vaccine doses or regimens was not something the study was powered to do. Vaccine and placebo recipients had comparable non-spike TCR breadth, which fits with the vaccine containing only spike.

The immunoSEQ Assay was used to sequence TCRbeta CDR3 regions. After extraction, genomic DNA underwent amplification by bias-controlled multiplex PCR, followed by high-throughput sequencing. The paper's processing steps were these. Collapsing and filtering of sequences were performed to quantify the absolute abundance of each unique TCRbeta CDR3 region. T cell fraction was estimated by normalization of TCRbeta template counts to usable DNA, with usable DNA being measured through amplification of reference genes present in all nucleated cells. Repertoire TCRs were annotated as SARS-CoV-2-specific when V gene, CDR3 amino acid sequence and J gene were exactly matched to a known reactive TCR set. The reference SARS-CoV-2 TCR set came from MIRA and was filtered for enrichment in COVID-19-positive ImmuneCODE repertoires, removing public or cross-reactive TCRs. Drawing on the MIRA antigens, annotated TCRs were analysed further at the level of specific ORF or position within ORF. Breadth was defined as annotated unique rearrangements over total unique productive rearrangements; depth was the summed frequency of those rearrangements. Two-sided Wilcoxon rank-sum tests were applied when comparing TCR breadth between groups. Imported from immuneACCESS, the table was reduced by TCRdb to in-frame sequences with V and J called. These copies leave out some clones; in studies compared against another copy, an unresolved V gene accounts for under half, and the cause of the remainder is not known. V, J and clone size derive from that table, while D and trimming were established from the DNA sequence. The sample table shows 330,000 or so clones, and roughly 88% are seen once. The ten largest make up about 5% of the sample.

This specimen's treatment or condition label, interpreted: around 19 received Ad26.COV2.S at low or high dose, single or two shots; about five received placebo; per-sample allocation not given. Repertoires of vaccine and placebo recipients were sequenced from samples collected on day 63 after the first injection. In Cohort 1b, roughly 26 adults aged 18-55 years were enrolled at a single site in Boston, USA, between 29 July and 7 August 2020. Ad26.COV2.S was a replication-incompetent adenovirus type 26 vector expressing a prefusion-stabilized SARS-CoV-2 spike protein from the original Wuhan strain. Trimmed from V: 1 base; trimmed from J: 0 bases; junction bases lacking a gene match: 11. From a lookup of the germline V gene, CDR1 and CDR2 are SGHTA and FQGNSA. The CDR3 holds 18 amino acids from the cysteine to the phenylalanine. Only CDR3 DNA remains: 54 bases, in frame from the first base.

The sequence is built from TRBV7-2 and TRBJ1-1; a stretch of 7 junction bases matches TRBD1. The receptor comes from a person aged 18 to 59 who received the Ad26.COV2.S COVID-19 vaccine or a placebo. Sequenced here: peripheral blood, sampled in a trial of Ad26.COV2.S vaccine versus placebo. The base sequence is TGTGCCAGCAGCTTAGAAGTTCTAGGGACAGTCGTGAACACTGAAGCTTTCTTT. The encoded protein is CASSLEVLGTVVNTEAFF.